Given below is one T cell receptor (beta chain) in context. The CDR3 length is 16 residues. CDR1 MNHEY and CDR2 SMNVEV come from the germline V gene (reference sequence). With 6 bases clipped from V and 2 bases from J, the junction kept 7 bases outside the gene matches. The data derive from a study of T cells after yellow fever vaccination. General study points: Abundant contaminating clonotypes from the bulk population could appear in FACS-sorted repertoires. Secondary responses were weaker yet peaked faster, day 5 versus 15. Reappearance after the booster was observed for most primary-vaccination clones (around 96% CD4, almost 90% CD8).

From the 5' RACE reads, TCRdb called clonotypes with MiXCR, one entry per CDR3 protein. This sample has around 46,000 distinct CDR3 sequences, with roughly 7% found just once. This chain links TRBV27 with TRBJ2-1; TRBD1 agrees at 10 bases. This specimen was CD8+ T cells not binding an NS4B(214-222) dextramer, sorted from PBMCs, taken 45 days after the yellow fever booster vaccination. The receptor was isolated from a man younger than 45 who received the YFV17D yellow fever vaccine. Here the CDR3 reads CASSKRQGATYNEQFF. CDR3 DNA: TGTGCCAGCAGCAAGCGACAGGGGGCCACCTACAATGAGCAGTTCTTC.